A selection of T cell receptor beta chains follows, all from one sample in a study of PD-1 blockade in classical Hodgkin lymphoma. Produced via immunoSEQ multiplex PCR; TCRdb's table is partial and in-frame only. The table records more than 55,000 clones, around nine tenths of them present only once. The sample was peripheral blood mononuclear cells (PBMCs), taken before the second cycle of nivolumab. The source of these receptors is a human donor with classical Hodgkin lymphoma. Each CDR3 is given without its conserved first and last residue.

16	TRBV9	ASSPTRGGSGSTDTQY
8	TRBV7-9	ASSLLEQF
11	TRBV6-6	ASSPGGETEAF
13	TRBV2	ASSVRGQGDEKLF
13	TRBV7-9	ASSLEQGATYEQY
12	TRBV7-7	ASSSRVELIPQY
9	TRBV20-1	SASGHEKLF
10	TRBV6-5	ASSRMNTEAF
14	TRBV7-8	ASSGPRDYGTDTQY
12	TRBV9	ASSVAERGNTIY
13	TRBV6-1	ASSRDSYSNYGYT
13	TRBV5-1	ASSLVTGGSYEQY
16	TRBV19	AQTTQHKPRTGGRGYT
12	TRBV27	ASRGRVWGETQY
12	TRBV5-4	ASSPPWQGGEQY
14	TRBV10-2	ASRLTGGEADTEAF
15	TRBV5-1	ASSQDRGSLGGETQY
14	TRBV19	ASSSLQRSSYNEQF
13	TRBV6-5	ASSSPGQGAYEQY
13	TRBV5-4	ASSLAGTKTYGYT
11	TRBV10-2	ASSHRDSYEQY
12	TRBV27	ASSFRGLGETQY
13	TRBV10-1	ASSERGQGDYGYT
14	TRBV5-1	ASSPTGTGQTYEQY
13	TRBV5-1	ASSSPGTYTGELF
12	TRBV5-1	ASSPGHSTGELF
11	TRBV7-8	ASSFVSGNTIY
12	TRBV5-1	ASSLEFSGNTIY
10	TRBV28	ASSVQPVEQF
11	TRBV6-6	ASRLQESGELF
9	TRBV28	ASSPQGGQY
9	TRBV30	AWKLNTEAF
12	TRBV7-9	ASSLATGGEKLF
12	TRBV7-9	ASSFTPSTETQY
10	TRBV5-1	ASSGGTDTQY
14	TRBV28	ASSPINRGSNQPQH
13	TRBV5-1	ASSVTGKDDSPLH
9	TRBV30	AWTRGTEAF
13	TRBV6-6	ASRHTGTAQNTIY
14	TRBV11-2	ASSSYSGQGTSPLH
12	TRBV6-5	ASRTGGTNEKLF
13	TRBV7-9	ASRGRQTERGSYT
11	TRBV5-1	ASSLDGYYGYT